These 17 T cell receptor beta chains share one sample of origin, sequenced in a study of cytotoxic CD8 clonotypes in ibrutinib-treated CLL. This table comes from immunoSEQ multiplex PCR, and its TCRdb copy is limited to in-frame clones, with some not included. Of around 250,000 clones listed, 70% are singletons. The sequenced sample was PBMCs, obtained after 24 months of ibrutinib treatment. These receptor sequences come from a human donor with chronic lymphocytic leukemia.

The chain has TRBV2 and TRBJ2-2; D call uncertain. Between the trimmed V and J ends, which lost 5 bases and 0 bases, there was a span of 4 bases. CDR1 and CDR2 (germline): SNHLY, FYNNEI. This CDR3 comprises 13 residues. Here the CDR3 reads CASSKANTGELFF. CDR3 bases: TGTGCCAGCAGTAAGGCGAACACCGGGGAGCTGTTTTTT.

The V gene is TRBV29-1, the J gene TRBJ2-1, with 12 bases aligning to TRBD1. With 3 bases clipped from V and 14 bases from J, the junction kept 14 bases outside the gene matches. The CDR3 runs to 15 residues. The germline CDR1 and CDR2 sequences are SQVTM and ANQGSEA. The CDR3 protein is CSVDFSAGQGAREFF. The CDR3 coding sequence is TGCAGCGTTGATTTCTCAGCGGGACAGGGGGCGCGTGAGTTCTTC.

The V and J genes are TRBV19 and TRBJ2-5, with 9 bases lining up with TRBD1. Germline CDR1 and CDR2: LNHDA and SQIVND (reference sequence). CDR3 length equals 17 residues. The junction had 17 bases not matched to a gene; V was cut back by 6 bases and J by 6 bases. In DNA, the CDR3 is TGTGCCAGTAGCAGCCACAGGGGGCCGACCGAAGGCAAGACCCAGTACTTC. It codes for CASSSHRGPTEGKTQYF. The whole variable domain, filled in from reference TRBV19 and TRBJ2-5, reads DGGITQSPKYLFRKEGQNVTLSCEQNLNHDAMYWYRQDPGQGLRLIYYSQIVNDFQKGDIAEGYSVSREKKESFPLTVTSAQKNPTAFYLCASSSHRGPTEGKTQYFGPGTRLLVL.

The gene calls are TRBV7-8 and TRBJ2-2; TRBD2 agrees at 10 bases. The CDR3 totals 17 residues. Germline values: CDR1 SGHVS, CDR2 FQNEAQ. V lost 5 bases, J lost 0 bases, and 6 bases stayed unmatched. The CDR3 loop reads CASSQGLADSNTGELFF. As DNA, the CDR3 is TGTGCCAGCAGCCAAGGACTAGCGGATTCGAACACCGGGGAGCTGTTTTTT.

The V and J genes are TRBV9 and TRBJ2-1; TRBD2 matches 12 bases. V lost 2 bases to trimming and J lost 9 bases; unmatched junction nucleotides: 12. CDR3 size: 17 residues. In germline, CDR1 is SGDLS, CDR2 YYNGEE. For the CDR3, the DNA is TGTGCCAGCAGCGTCACCCTGACTAGCGGGAGTTTGGGTGAGCAGTTCTTC. It is translated as CASSVTLTSGSLGEQFF.

The chain couples TRBV2 to TRBJ1-1, with D possibly matching TRBD1 (6 bases). Looked up from germline, CDR1 is SNHLY and CDR2 is FYNNEI. Trimming left V 4 bases short and J 0 bases short, with 9 bases between. The CDR3 length is 14 residues. CDR3 amino acids: CASSAGQLNTEAFF. The CDR3 coding sequence is TGTGCCAGCAGTGCCGGACAGCTGAACACTGAAGCTTTCTTT.

The rearrangement uses TRBV27 and TRBJ1-5; a possible D gene is TRBD1 (6 bases). The ends were cut back, 5 bases at V and 5 bases at J, with 13 bases in the middle. There are 14 residues in the CDR3. The germline V gene has CDR1 MNHEY and CDR2 SMNVEV (reference sequence). CDR3 nucleotide sequence: TGTGCCAGCAGTCCCATTTGGGGGCATCAGCCCCAGCATTTT. It translates to CASSPIWGHQPQHF.

The chain joins TRBV7-9 to TRBJ2-1; 8 bases match TRBD1. Germline CDR1 reads SEHNR; CDR2 reads FQNEAQ (reference sequence). The CDR3 has 15 amino acids. With V trimmed by 5 bases and J by 8 bases, 11 bases remained unmatched. DNA for the CDR3: TGTGCCAGCAGCCCCGGACAGGGTCGAAATGATGAGCAGTTCTTC. Amino acids: CASSPGQGRNDEQFF.

J is TRBJ2-1 and V is TRBV9; 15 positions agree with TRBD2. CDR1 and CDR2 (germline): SGDLS, YYNGEE. Trimming removed 4 bases from V and 9 bases from J; junction bases left unmatched: 11. This CDR3 has 17 residues. The CDR3 sequence is CASSSTSGTSGRIEQFF. DNA of the CDR3: TGTGCCAGCAGCTCGACCTCCGGGACTAGCGGGAGGATTGAGCAGTTCTTC.

V is TRBV27 and J is TRBJ2-2; weak D call: TRBD1 (5 bases). Per germline, CDR1 MNHEY and CDR2 SMNVEV (reference sequence). The CDR3 runs to 15 residues. The V end was cut by 7 bases, the J end by 4 bases, with 16 bases between. CDR3 nucleotides: TGTGCCAGCACCGACCCAACAGGAGTCACCGGGGAGCTGTTTTTT. Its translation: CASTDPTGVTGELFF.

V gene TRBV7-8 combines with J gene TRBJ2-7, with 11 nucleotides matching TRBD2. This CDR3 contains 16 residues. Germline CDR1 SGHVS, CDR2 FQNEAQ. V shed 1 base, J shed 0 bases, and the junction held 2 bases outside the gene matches. CDR3 residues: CASSLDTSGSSYEQYF. The DNA of the CDR3 is TGTGCCAGCAGCTTAGATACTAGCGGGAGCTCCTACGAGCAGTACTTC.

This clone was observed a few times. The chain uses TRBV9 and TRBJ2-7; tentative D call: TRBD2 (6 bases). V was trimmed by 4 bases and J by 3 bases, leaving 14 bases between them. This CDR3 spans 14 amino acids. Germline assignment: CDR1 SGDLS and CDR2 YYNGEE. The DNA for the CDR3 is TGTGCCAGCAGCCCACTGGGACTGCACTACGAGCAGTACTTC. The encoded protein is CASSPLGLHYEQYF.

This chain uses TRBV19 with TRBJ1-1; possible D gene TRBD1, 5 bases. V was shortened by 6 bases and J by 4 bases, with 15 bases between the two germline ends. This CDR3 has 14 amino acids. From germline, CDR1 is LNHDA and CDR2 SQIVND (reference sequence). This chain's CDR3 is CASRIRVGGTEAFF. In DNA, the CDR3 is TGTGCCAGTAGAATCAGGGTGGGGGGCACTGAAGCTTTCTTT.

V gene TRBV7-8 combines with J gene TRBJ2-1; 12 bases are shared with TRBD2. The ends lost 7 bases at V and 7 bases at J; junction bases unmatched: 8. The CDR3 loop spans 15 amino acids. Germline CDR1 and CDR2: SGHVS and FQNEAQ. The CDR3 bases are TGTGCCAGCACCCCCCTAGCGGGAGGGTCGAATGAGCAGTTCTTC. This encodes CASTPLAGGSNEQFF.

Only one count was recorded for this clone. The chain joins TRBV7-2 to TRBJ2-3, with D tentatively TRBD2 (5 bases). Deletions cut 3 bases from V and 6 bases from J, with 10 bases between. CDR1 and CDR2 (germline): SGHTA, FQGNSA. The CDR3 loop spans 13 amino acids. The CDR3 loop is CASSFERADTQYF. The CDR3, as DNA: TGTGCCAGCAGCTTCGAGAGGGCCGATACGCAGTATTTT.

The J gene is TRBJ2-6, the V gene TRBV28, with D uncertain. The CDR3 extends over 13 amino acids. From germline, CDR1 is MDHEN and CDR2 SYDVKM. Between the trimmed V and J ends, which lost 10 bases and 0 bases, there was a span of 7 bases. CDR3 bases: TGTGCCACACGAGGCTCTGGGGCCAACGTCCTGACTTTC. This translates into CATRGSGANVLTF.

The rearrangement links TRBV4-3 to TRBJ2-6; D call uncertain. Germline CDR1 and CDR2: LGHNA and YSLEER. The CDR3 is made up of 15 amino acids. The V gene lost 4 bases and the J gene lost 4 bases, with 11 bases spanning the gap. Here the CDR3 reads CASSPALGGANVLTF. The CDR3 DNA sequence: TGCGCCAGCAGCCCGGCTCTAGGCGGGGCCAACGTCCTGACTTTC.